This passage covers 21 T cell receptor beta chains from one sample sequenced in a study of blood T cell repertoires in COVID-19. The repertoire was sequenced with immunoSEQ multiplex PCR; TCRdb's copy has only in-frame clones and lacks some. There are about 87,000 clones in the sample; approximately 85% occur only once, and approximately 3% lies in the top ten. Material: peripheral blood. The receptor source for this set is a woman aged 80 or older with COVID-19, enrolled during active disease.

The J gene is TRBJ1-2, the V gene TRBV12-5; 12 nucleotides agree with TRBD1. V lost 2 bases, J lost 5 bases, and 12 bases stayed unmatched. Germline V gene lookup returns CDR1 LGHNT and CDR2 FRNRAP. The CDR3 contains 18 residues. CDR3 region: CASGLLRDRGLVGYGYTF. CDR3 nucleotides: TGTGCTAGTGGTTTGCTCCGGGACAGGGGGCTAGTTGGGTATGGCTACACCTTC.

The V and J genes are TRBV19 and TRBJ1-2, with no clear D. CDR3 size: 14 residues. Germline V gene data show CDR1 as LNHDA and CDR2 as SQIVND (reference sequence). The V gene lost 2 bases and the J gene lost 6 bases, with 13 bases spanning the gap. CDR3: CASSILWPEDGYTF. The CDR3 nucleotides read TGTGCCAGTAGTATACTTTGGCCCGAGGATGGCTACACCTTC. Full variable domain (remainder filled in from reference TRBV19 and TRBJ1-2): DGGITQSPKYLFRKEGQNVTLSCEQNLNHDAMYWYRQDPGQGLRLIYYSQIVNDFQKGDIAEGYSVSREKKESFPLTVTSAQKNPTAFYLCASSILWPEDGYTFGSGTRLTVV.

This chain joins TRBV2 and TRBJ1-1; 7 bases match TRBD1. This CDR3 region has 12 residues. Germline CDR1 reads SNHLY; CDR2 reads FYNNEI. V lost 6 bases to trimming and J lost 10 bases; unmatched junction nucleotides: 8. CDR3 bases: TGTGCCAGCAGGCTAACAGGGGATGTAGCTTTCTTT. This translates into CASRLTGDVAFF. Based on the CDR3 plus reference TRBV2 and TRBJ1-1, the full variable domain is EPEVTQTPSHQVTQMGQEVILRCVPISNHLYFYWYRQILGQKVEFLVSFYNNEISEKSEIFDDQFSVERPDGSNFTLKIRSTKLEDSAMYFCASRLTGDVAFFGQGTRLTVV.

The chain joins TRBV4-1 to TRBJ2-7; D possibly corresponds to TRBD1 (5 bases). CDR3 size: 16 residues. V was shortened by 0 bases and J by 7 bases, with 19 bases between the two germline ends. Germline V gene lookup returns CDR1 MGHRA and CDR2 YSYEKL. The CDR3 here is CASSQDTAGPPLEQYF. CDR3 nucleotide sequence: TGCGCCAGCAGCCAAGATACCGCAGGGCCCCCTTTGGAGCAGTACTTC.

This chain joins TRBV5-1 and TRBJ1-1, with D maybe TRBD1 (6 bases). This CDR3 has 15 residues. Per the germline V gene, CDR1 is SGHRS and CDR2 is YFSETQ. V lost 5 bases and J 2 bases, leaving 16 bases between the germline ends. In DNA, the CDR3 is TGCGCCAGCAGTCCCCGGGACATTAGAAACACTGAAGCTTTCTTT. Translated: CASSPRDIRNTEAFF.

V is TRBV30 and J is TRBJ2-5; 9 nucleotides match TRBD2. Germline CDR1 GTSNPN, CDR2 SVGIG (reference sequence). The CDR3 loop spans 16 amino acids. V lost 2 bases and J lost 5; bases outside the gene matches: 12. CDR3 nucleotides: TGTGCCTGGAGTAGGGGCTTAGCGGGGGCGGGGGAGACCCAGTACTTC. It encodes CAWSRGLAGAGETQYF. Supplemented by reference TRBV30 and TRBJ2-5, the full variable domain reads SQTIHQWPATLVQPVGSPLSLECTVEGTSNPNLYWYRQAAGRGLQLLFYSVGIGQISSEVPQNLSASRPQDRQFILSSKKLLLSDSGFYLCAWSRGLAGAGETQYFGPGTRLLVL.

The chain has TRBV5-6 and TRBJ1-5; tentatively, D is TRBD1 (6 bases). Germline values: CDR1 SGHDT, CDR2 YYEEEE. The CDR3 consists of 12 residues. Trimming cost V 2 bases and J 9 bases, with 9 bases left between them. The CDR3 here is CASSFARGPQHF. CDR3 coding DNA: TGTGCCAGCAGCTTTGCCAGGGGGCCCCAGCATTTT.

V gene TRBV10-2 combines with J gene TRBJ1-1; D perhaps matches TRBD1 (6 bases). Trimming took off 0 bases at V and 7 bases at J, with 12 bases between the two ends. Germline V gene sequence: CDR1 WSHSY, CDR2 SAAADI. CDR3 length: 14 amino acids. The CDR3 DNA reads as TGCGCCAGCAGTGAGTCGAGAGGGGGGGGTGAAGCTTTCTTT. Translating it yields CASSESRGGGEAFF.

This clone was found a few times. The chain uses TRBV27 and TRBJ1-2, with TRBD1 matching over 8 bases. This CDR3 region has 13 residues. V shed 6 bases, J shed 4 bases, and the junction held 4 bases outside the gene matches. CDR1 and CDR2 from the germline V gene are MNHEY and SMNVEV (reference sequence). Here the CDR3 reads CASSIDRGYGYTF. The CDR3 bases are TGTGCCAGCAGCATCGACAGGGGCTATGGCTACACCTTC.

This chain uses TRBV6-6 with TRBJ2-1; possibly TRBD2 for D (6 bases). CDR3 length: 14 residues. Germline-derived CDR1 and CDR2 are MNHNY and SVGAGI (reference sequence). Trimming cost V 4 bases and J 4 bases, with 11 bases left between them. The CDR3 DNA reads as TGTGCCAGCAGTTCTTCCCGGGAGTACAATGAGCAGTTCTTC. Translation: CASSSSREYNEQFF.

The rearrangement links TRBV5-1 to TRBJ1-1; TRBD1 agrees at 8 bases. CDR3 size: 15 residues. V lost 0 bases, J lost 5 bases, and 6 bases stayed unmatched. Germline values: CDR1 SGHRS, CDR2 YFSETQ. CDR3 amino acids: CASSLVGTGSTEAFF. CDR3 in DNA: TGCGCCAGCAGCTTGGTTGGGACAGGTTCAACTGAAGCTTTCTTT.

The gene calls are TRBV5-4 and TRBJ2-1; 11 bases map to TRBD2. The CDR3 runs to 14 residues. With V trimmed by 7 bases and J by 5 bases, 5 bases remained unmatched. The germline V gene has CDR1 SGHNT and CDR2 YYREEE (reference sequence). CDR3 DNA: TGTGCCAGCGGCGTGACTAGCGGGGACAATGAGCAGTTCTTC. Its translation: CASGVTSGDNEQFF.

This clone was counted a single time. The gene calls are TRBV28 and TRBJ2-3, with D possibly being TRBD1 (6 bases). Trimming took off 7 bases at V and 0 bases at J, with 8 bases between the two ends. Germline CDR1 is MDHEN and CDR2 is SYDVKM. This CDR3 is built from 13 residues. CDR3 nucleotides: TGTGCCAGCAACAGGGAAAGCACAGATACGCAGTATTTT. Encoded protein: CASNRESTDTQYF. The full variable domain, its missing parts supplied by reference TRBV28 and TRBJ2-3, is DVKVTQSSRYLVKRTGEKVFLECVQDMDHENMFWYRQDPGLGLRLIYFSYDVKMKEKGDIPEGYSVSREKKERFSLILESASTNQTSMYLCASNRESTDTQYFGPGTRLTVL.

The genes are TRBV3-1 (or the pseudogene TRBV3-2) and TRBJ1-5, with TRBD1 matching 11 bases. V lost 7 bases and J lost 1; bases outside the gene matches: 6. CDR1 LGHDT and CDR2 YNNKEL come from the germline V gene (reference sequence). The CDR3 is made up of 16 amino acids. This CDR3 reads CASKDRGRKSNQPQHF. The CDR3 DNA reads TGTGCCAGCAAGGACAGGGGGCGGAAGAGCAATCAGCCCCAGCATTTT.

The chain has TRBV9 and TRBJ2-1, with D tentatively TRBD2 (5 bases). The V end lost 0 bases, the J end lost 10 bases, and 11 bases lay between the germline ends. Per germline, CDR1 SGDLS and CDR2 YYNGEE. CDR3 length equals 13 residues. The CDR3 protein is CASSVEGWREQFF. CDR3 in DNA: TGTGCCAGCAGCGTAGAAGGCTGGAGGGAGCAGTTCTTC.

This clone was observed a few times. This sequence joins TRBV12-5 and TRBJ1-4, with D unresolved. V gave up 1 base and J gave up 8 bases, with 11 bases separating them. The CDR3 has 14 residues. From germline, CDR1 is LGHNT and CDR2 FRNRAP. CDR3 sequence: CASGLATEIEKLFF. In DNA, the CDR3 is TGTGCTAGTGGTTTGGCAACAGAAATAGAAAAACTGTTTTTT.

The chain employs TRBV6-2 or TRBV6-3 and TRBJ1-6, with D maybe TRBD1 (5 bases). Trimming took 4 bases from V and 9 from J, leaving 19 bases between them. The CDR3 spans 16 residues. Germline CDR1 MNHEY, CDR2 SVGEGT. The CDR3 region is CASSWAGIRWGSPLHF. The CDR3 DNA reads TGTGCCAGCAGTTGGGCAGGGATACGATGGGGTTCACCCCTCCACTTT.

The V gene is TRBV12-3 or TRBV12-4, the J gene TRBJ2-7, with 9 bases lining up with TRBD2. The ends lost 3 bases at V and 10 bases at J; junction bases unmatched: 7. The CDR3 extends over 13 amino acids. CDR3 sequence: CASSFSAGGPQYF. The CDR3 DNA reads TGTGCCAGCAGTTTTTCGGCGGGAGGGCCCCAGTACTTC.

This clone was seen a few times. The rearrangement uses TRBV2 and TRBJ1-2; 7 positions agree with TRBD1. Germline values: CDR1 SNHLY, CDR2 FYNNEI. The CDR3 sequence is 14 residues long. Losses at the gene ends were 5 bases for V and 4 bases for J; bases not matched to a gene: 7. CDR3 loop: CASSKGGGGYGYTF. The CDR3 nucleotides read TGTGCCAGCAGTAAAGGGGGCGGTGGCTATGGCTACACCTTC.

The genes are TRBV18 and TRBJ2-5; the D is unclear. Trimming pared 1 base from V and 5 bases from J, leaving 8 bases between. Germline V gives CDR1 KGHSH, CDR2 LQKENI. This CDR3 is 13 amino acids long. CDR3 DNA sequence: TGTGCCAGCTCACCACGCTTAGCTGAGACCCAGTACTTC. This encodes CASSPRLAETQYF.

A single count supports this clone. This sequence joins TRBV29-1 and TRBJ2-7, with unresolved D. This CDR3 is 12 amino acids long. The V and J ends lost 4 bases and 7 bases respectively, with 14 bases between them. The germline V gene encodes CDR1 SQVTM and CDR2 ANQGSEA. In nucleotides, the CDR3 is TGCAGCGTTGCCCAAACCCTCGGGGAGCAGTACTTC. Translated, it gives CSVAQTLGEQYF.